The entry below gives a single TCR beta chain sequence along with its context. What antigen it recognizes has not been identified. Base qualities are not at hand, and no much larger clone is one base apart. V gives up 6 bases and J gives up 3 bases, and the segment between their germline ends measures 9 bases. Looking up the germline V gene yields CDR1 MDHEN and CDR2 SYDVKM. The CDR3 runs 13 amino acids, cysteine and phenylalanine included. Just CDR3 DNA is preserved here, 39 bases in frame from base 1. The source of the sample is a study of cytomegalovirus exposure and HLA in healthy donors (dated by TCRdb to the late 2010s). Some background on the complete study: According to an earlier analysis of 550 to 750 of the donors, roughly 180 million T cells yielded over 100 million unique TCR beta sequences and more than 250 Gb of sequence data. The study profiled the T cell repertoires of 500 to 800 subjects by immunosequencing and related them to cytomegalovirus serostatus. A later analysis re-analyzed previously published TCR beta repertoires from 550 to 700 donors and added high-resolution HLA genotyping to study TCR occurrence patterns. A later genetic analysis used genome-wide SNP genotypes for about 65% of the 666 donors, treating that subset as a discovery cohort. Roughly 5 DR-DQ haplotypes were handled as single units for association and clustering, since linkage in the cohort was strong. Donor age, sex, ethnicity and CMV serostatus were compiled together with the repertoire data. Along with the roughly 610-subject first cohort, a separate validation cohort of approximately 110 different subjects was used. To decide whether each TCR beta V gene segment behaved as functional or pseudogenic, an earlier analysis of some 580 of the donors relied on high-throughput TCR beta sequencing. Every discovery cohort repertoire had been produced on one sequencing platform. On average, around 240,000 unique TCR beta nucleotide sequences were sequenced per donor among 398 genotyped donors of the cohort, with 15% to 20% of those sequences being non-productive. The study aimed to test whether cataloging public T cell receptors could reveal signatures of past pathogen exposure. The study combined high-throughput TCR immunosequencing, statistical association of individual TCRs with disease status, and machine learning to predict cytomegalovirus infection status. Of the 300 to 450 genotyped donors, approximately 80% fell in the genetic ancestry cluster associated with self-reported Caucasian donors. Typing coverage differed by locus: A, B, C, DRB1 and DQB1 were typed in about 629-640 donors, DQA1 in 500 to 550, DPA1 in some 570, and DPB1 in just under 480. Rather than using new phenotypic data, the later analysis identified candidate immune exposures from TCR beta sequences and from how often those sequences occurred across donors. HLA typing covered class I and class II loci at four-digit resolution. About 280 gigabases of sequencing data and roughly 90 million unique TCR sequences were included in an early release covering 550 to 800 HLA-typed donors.

The method behind the library was the immunoSEQ multiplex PCR assay. A mixture of 60 forward primers for TCR Vbeta segments and 13 reverse primers for TCR Jbeta segments was used in the multiplex PCR. Amplification of the CDR3 region of rearranged TCR beta genes was performed with a multiplex PCR assay on genomic DNA. On the Illumina HiSeq System, the amplified TCR beta libraries were sequenced as 87-base-pair reads. Concerning the study's data processing: A later analysis tallied tens of millions of unique TCR beta chains across the 650 to 750 repertoires, and roughly 11 million of those chains were shared by two or more donors. Raw reads were error-corrected and collapsed into unique sequences by a nearest-neighbor algorithm in which closely related sequences were merged to remove PCR and sequencing errors. V, D and J gene segments were assigned by aligning CDR3 sequences to IMGT reference sequences. For a sequence to be retained, a match of at least six nucleotides to both a V gene segment and a J gene segment was required. Rearrangements were classified as productive when the CDR3 lacked stop codons and remained in frame with V and J, and all other rearrangements were classified as non-productive. Following IMGT convention, CDR3 was defined as the stretch from the second conserved V-encoded cysteine to the conserved J-encoded phenylalanine. In an earlier analysis of 587 of the donors, sequences lacking an unambiguous match to a single V gene segment were excluded. An earlier analysis of 587 of the donors classified V segments as functional when productive rearrangements were above 56.7% and as segregating when the standard deviation between donors was above 5%. To diagnose cytomegalovirus status from the catalog of TCR beta chain sequences, a statistical classification framework was built. A later analysis assigned V and J genes by comparing TCR nucleotide sequences with IMGT/GENE-DB human TR gene sequences. Using the TCRdist pipeline, a later analysis assigned CDR3 sequences along with most-parsimonious VDJ recombination scenarios. A later analysis defined each TCR beta chain by its CDR3 amino acid sequence plus V-gene family, and excluded reads lacking a unique V-gene family. As a way to deal with suspected cross-contamination and a sequencing artifact, a later analysis dropped more than 500 nucleotide sequences that were highly shared and had low generation probability. In a later analysis, a clonal expansion index for each public chain was calculated from normalized within-repertoire ranks of inferred template counts. In a later analysis, generation probabilities were computed with a VDJ recombination model fitted to out-of-frame rearrangements, and the resulting probabilities were checked against IGoR. In a later analysis, TCR-TCR, TCR-HLA and TCR-CMV co-occurrence was scored with hypergeometric tests, and a repertoire-size bias correction was applied to TCR pairs. A later analysis estimated false discovery rates by permuting HLA or CMV assignments 20 times. A later analysis grouped co-occurring TCRs with DBSCAN, adding TCRdist sequence similarity when clustering within HLA-allele-positive subsets. Repertoires with fewer than 30,000 or more than 120,000 public chains were left out of co-occurrence clustering, as were five repertoires with anomalous nucleotide sharing. Drawn from immuneACCESS, this table holds only the in-frame rearrangements with V and J called that TCRdb kept. Clones are partly lost; checked studies trace under half to an unresolved V gene and leave the rest unexplained. The D gene and trimming were derived from the DNA, and the V and J assignments and clone size from that table. Counted in this sample were about 110,000 clones; about 76% of them appeared once. The top ten clonotypes cover 8.4% of the sample.

Broader findings and caveats from the paper: Specific HLA alleles were associated with about 17,000 TCR beta sequences at a false discovery rate of 0.05 in a later analysis. For the cohort, immune exposure information was limited to CMV serostatus. According to a later genetic analysis, donors in an Asian-associated ancestry cluster had fewer N-insertions in productive TCRs than the approximately 650-donor mean. Some IMGT-functional V segments, including TRBV6-2 and TRBV6-3, could not be told apart with the 87-base-pair reads, so those segments were excluded. According to a later analysis, TCR association rates differed among HLA loci, with DRB1 alleles showing the most associated TCRs and HLA-C alleles showing the fewest. The classifier was reported to diagnose cytomegalovirus status with high specificity and sensitivity in both the original and validation cohorts. The study listed 164 TCR beta chains as associated with cytomegalovirus. Because counts were too low, roughly 16 rarely observed V segments, including chromosome 9 orphons, were left out of the earlier analysis of some 600 of the donors. In a later analysis, HLA-associated TCR beta chains showed more clonal expansion and lower generation probabilities than non-associated chains that were equally common. A later genetic analysis associated a missense DCLRE1C variant with V-gene and J-gene trimming of TCR beta chains, and an independent cohort replicated the association. In vitro tests confirmed that a few of the cytomegalovirus-associated TCR beta chains recognize cytomegalovirus antigens. According to a later analysis, most CMV-associated TCR beta chains appeared to be HLA-restricted, and the HLA associations seemed to be driven largely by CMV exposure. Linkage disequilibrium might explain the correlated functional status among segregating V segments, but an unknown experimental factor could not be excluded. When HLA alleles, especially DR and DQ, strongly co-occurred, TCR associations were difficult to assign to individual alleles. Presence/absence analyses assumed roughly uniform sequencing depth across donors, an assumption that may not hold. According to a later analysis, parvovirus B19, influenza, CMV and Epstein-Barr virus appeared linked to several top co-occurrence clusters. In an earlier analysis of more than 500 of the donors, most TCR beta V segments appeared in productive rearrangements about 87% or about 30% of the time, broadly matching IMGT annotations. A cluster of highly shared sequence variants was judged likely to be a technical artifact of the sequencing pipeline. The authors suggested that the approach could potentially be extended to other disease states and immunological phenotypes. This cohort had only TCR beta chains sequenced, and the lack of alpha or paired-chain data limited which features could be detected. Because HLA typing was missing for some donors at each locus, association tests included only the typed subset. Most TCR sequences were seen in very few donors, while some public TCRs were found in many individuals. A further reported finding was that TCR beta sequences accurately predicted the HLA-A and HLA-B alleles for most subjects in the first cohort.

The cohort consisted of 600 or so healthy bone marrow donors. All cohort members were sampled while nominally healthy, although unrecorded immune exposures were likely present. The donor tested CMV seronegative and was one of the 352 seronegative cohort members. Each donor provided a peripheral blood sample, and peripheral blood mononuclear cells were used for TCR beta sequencing. The Qiagen DNeasy Blood Extraction Kit was used to extract genomic DNA from the blood cell samples. Here the chain combines TRBV28 and TRBJ1-5; the D gene is perhaps TRBD1, from 6 matching bases. Sequencing used PBMCs. The clonotype was recovered from a man aged 40-49 years in good health and CMV-seronegative. The CDR3 here reads CASRRGNNQPQHF. The DNA sequence is given as TGTGCCAGCAGGAGGGGGAACAATCAGCCCCAGCATTTT.